This TCR beta chain was recorded in a study of cytomegalovirus exposure and HLA in healthy donors. PCR was performed using 60 Vbeta and 13 Jbeta primers. Per the original methods: The count from a later analysis was tens of millions of unique TCR beta chains, 9 million to 12 million of them shared. This table comes from immunoSEQ multiplex PCR, and its TCRdb copy is limited to in-frame clones, with some not included. The V and J calls and clone size come from that table; D and trimming were worked out from the DNA. The data show roughly 250,000 clones, around 65% seen once. Findings and limits, study-wide: In an earlier analysis, most TCR beta V segments were productive about 87% or about 30% of the time. Later work associated roughly 17,000 TCR beta sequences with HLA alleles at 0.05 false discovery rate. The authors enumerated around 150 TCR beta chains as linked to cytomegalovirus.

To note about this clone: The antigen remains undetermined.

This clonotype was obtained from a female donor in good health and CMV-seronegative. Sequences were obtained from PBMCs.

The DNA of the CDR3 is TGTGCCAGCAGTCCCGTTACGTTCGGGAGGGGGCCCGGGGAGCTGTTTTTT. It specifies CASSPVTFGRGPGELFF. The V call is TRBV27, the J call TRBJ2-2; TRBD2 might be the D (8 bases). The CDR3 length is 17 residues. Per the germline V gene, CDR1 is MNHEY and CDR2 is SMNVEV (reference sequence). V was cut by 5 bases and J by 6 bases, with 22 bases left in between.